The 24 T cell receptor beta chains listed next were all sequenced from one sample in a study of T cells after yellow fever vaccination. One entry per CDR3 protein results from TCRdb running MiXCR on the 5' RACE reads. The sample holds about 360,000 distinct CDR3 sequences, 6.2% seen once. The sequences come from PBMCs, collected 5 days after the yellow fever booster vaccination. These receptor sequences come from a young man who received the YFV17D yellow fever vaccine.

This chain joins TRBV20-1 and TRBJ2-3; 8 bases are a match to TRBD2. Germline V lookup: CDR1 DFQATT, CDR2 SNEGSKA (reference sequence). V shed 3 bases and J 9 bases; nucleotides not matched to a gene: 20. This CDR3 spans 17 amino acids. The CDR3: CSASGGVWAGPSGTQYF. As DNA, the CDR3 is TGCAGTGCTAGCGGGGGGGTCTGGGCGGGCCCCTCGGGGACGCAGTATTTT.

The CDR3 region has the DNA TGTGCCAGCAGTTTAGAGGCAGGGCGCGGTGAGCAGTTCTTC. As protein: CASSLEAGRGEQFF. The chain couples TRBV12-3 or TRBV12-4 to TRBJ2-1; a possible D gene is TRBD1 (5 bases). V was cut by 1 base and J by 9 bases, with 13 bases left in between. This CDR3 comprises 14 residues.

This clonotype has more than one count but fewer than ten. The chain employs TRBV19 and TRBJ2-1; D perhaps matches TRBD2 (5 bases). V was clipped by 5 bases and J by 9 bases, with 14 bases between them. Germline V gene data show CDR1 as LNHDA and CDR2 as SQIVND (reference sequence). The CDR3 totals 13 residues. The CDR3 region is CASSGYLGSEQFF. DNA of the CDR3: TGTGCCAGTAGTGGGTACTTGGGGAGTGAGCAGTTCTTC.

This clonotype was recorded a few times. The chain has TRBV7-9 and TRBJ2-7; perhaps TRBD2 as D (5 bases). CDR1 is SEHNR, CDR2 FQNEAQ, per germline (reference sequence). There are 15 residues in the CDR3. Trimming removed 8 bases from V and 0 bases from J, with 17 bases in between. The CDR3 reads CASARAWADSYEQYF. CDR3 nucleotides: TGTGCCAGCGCGCGGGCTTGGGCGGACTCCTACGAGCAGTACTTC. The full variable domain, with the rest looked up from reference TRBV7-9 and TRBJ2-7, is DTGVSQNPRHKITKRGQNVTFRCDPISEHNRLYWYRQTLGQGPEFLTYFQNEAQLEKSRLLSDRFSAERPKGSFSTLEIQRTEQGDSAMYLCASARAWADSYEQYFGPGTRLTVT.

The chain couples TRBV12-3 or TRBV12-4 to TRBJ1-2; D perhaps matches TRBD1 (5 bases). V shed 10 bases and J shed 0 bases, with 12 bases lying between them. CDR3 size: 13 residues. CDR3 region: CAIQGPSNYGYTF. The CDR3 DNA follows: TGTGCCATTCAGGGACCGTCTAACTATGGCTACACCTTC.

This clonotype appeared many times. The V call is TRBV6-1, the J call TRBJ2-3, with D tentatively TRBD1 (6 bases). Trimming removed 3 bases from V and 2 bases from J, with 9 bases in between. The CDR3 length is 14 residues. Germline CDR1 MNHNS, CDR2 SASEGT. CDR3 region: CASSEDRSTDTQYF. The CDR3, as DNA: TGTGCCAGCAGTGAGGACAGATCCACAGATACGCAGTATTTT.

The chain couples TRBV20-1 to TRBJ2-7; no firm D call. The CDR3 extends over 15 amino acids. V gave up 0 bases and J gave up 3 bases, with 15 bases separating them. Germline V gene sequence: CDR1 DFQATT, CDR2 SNEGSKA (reference sequence). DNA of the CDR3: TGCAGTGCTAGAGATCAAAGAACGCTAAGCTACGAGCAGTACTTC. Protein: CSARDQRTLSYEQYF.

This clonotype has only a few counts. The chain combines TRBV12-3 or TRBV12-4 with TRBJ2-7; unclear D gene. The CDR3 length is 16 residues. Between the trimmed V and J ends, which lost 5 bases and 4 bases, there was a span of 21 bases. The CDR3 loop is CASSTTDPRVNYEQYF. The CDR3 coding sequence is TGTGCCAGCAGTACTACGGATCCACGAGTAAATTACGAGCAGTACTTC.

This clonotype was detected ten times or more. The chain couples TRBV5-1 to TRBJ1-2; 8 positions agree with TRBD1. Germline values: CDR1 SGHRS, CDR2 YFSETQ. There are 14 residues in the CDR3. Trimming removed 0 bases from V and 2 bases from J; junction bases left unmatched: 0. Written as DNA, the CDR3 is TGCGCCAGCAGCTTGGGGACAGGGAACTATGGCTACACCTTC. Translation gives CASSLGTGNYGYTF.

This clonotype has at least ten counts. The chain uses TRBV6-5 and TRBJ2-1; D is unresolved. V dropped 5 bases and J dropped 5 bases, with 7 bases sitting between them. Germline V CDR1 and CDR2: MNHEY, SVGAGI. The CDR3 totals 12 residues. The CDR3 DNA sequence: TGTGCCAGCAGTGAGATGGACAATGAGCAGTTCTTC. Its protein product is CASSEMDNEQFF.

The chain is built from TRBV20-1 and TRBJ2-1, with 7 bases fitting TRBD2. The CDR3 spans 14 residues. J was trimmed by 13 bases and V by 6 bases; bases with no gene match: 18. Germline CDR1 DFQATT, CDR2 SNEGSKA (reference sequence). In DNA, the CDR3 is TGCAGTGCCCGGACGAGTGGGAGGGTGCCTGGACAGTTCTTC. Amino acids: CSARTSGRVPGQFF.

This clonotype showed up just a few times. J is TRBJ2-5 and V is TRBV5-5; D is unresolved. V was trimmed by 0 bases and J by 5 bases, leaving 17 bases between them. CDR1 and CDR2 from the germline V gene are SGHKS and YYEKEE (reference sequence). The length of the CDR3 is 16 residues. The CDR3 DNA sequence: TGTGCCAGCAGCTTGGGTAGGGTGACCCCCAGGGAGACCCAGTACTTC. Amino acid sequence: CASSLGRVTPRETQYF. Based on the CDR3 plus reference TRBV5-5 and TRBJ2-5, the full variable domain is DAGVTQSPTHLIKTRGQQVTLRCSPISGHKSVSWYQQVLGQGPQFIFQYYEKEERGRGNFPDRFSARQFPNYSSELNVNALLLGDSALYLCASSLGRVTPRETQYFGPGTRLLVL.

This clonotype appeared a few times. The chain links TRBV5-1 to TRBJ2-7, with 10 bases matching TRBD2. There are 16 residues in the CDR3. After removal of 2 bases from V and 4 bases from J, the junction contained 9 bases not matched to a gene. The germline CDR1 and CDR2 sequences are SGHRS and YFSETQ. The CDR3 nucleotides are TGCGCCAGCAGCTTAGCGGGAGGGCCGCTGTTATACGAGCAGTACTTC. Translation: CASSLAGGPLLYEQYF.

In its sample, this clonotype was seen a few times. The chain combines TRBV5-1 with TRBJ2-6; D remains ambiguous. Germline CDR1 reads SGHRS; CDR2 reads YFSETQ. Trimming took 4 bases from V and 0 from J, leaving 8 bases between them. The CDR3 has 15 amino acids. The CDR3 spells CASSGDSSGANVLTF. The CDR3 DNA sequence: TGCGCCAGCAGCGGCGATAGCTCTGGGGCCAACGTCCTGACTTTC.

This chain uses TRBV18 with TRBJ2-7; tentatively, D is TRBD1 (6 bases). Germline V gene lookup returns CDR1 KGHSH and CDR2 LQKENI. Between the trimmed V and J ends, which lost 2 bases and 3 bases, there was a span of 11 bases. This CDR3 region has 14 residues. CDR3 bases: TGTGCCAGCTCACCAAGGCAACAGGGCTACGAGCAGTACTTC. This codes for CASSPRQQGYEQYF. Complete variable domain (other parts from reference TRBV18 and TRBJ2-7): NAGVMQNPRHLVRRRGQEARLRCSPMKGHSHVYWYRQLPEEGLKFMVYLQKENIIDESGMPKERFSAEFPKEGPSILRIQQVVRGDSAAYFCASSPRQQGYEQYFGPGTRLTVT.

This clonotype was counted between two and nine times. CDR3 in amino acids: CASSLERSGNGGELFF. In DNA, the CDR3 is TGTGCCAGCAGTTTAGAACGTAGCGGGAATGGCGGGGAGCTGTTTTTT. This chain uses TRBV12-3 or TRBV12-4 with TRBJ2-2; 8 nucleotides agree with TRBD2. Germline trimming cut 1 base from V and 7 bases from J; bases unmatched to any gene: 8. CDR3 length: 16 amino acids.

This clonotype was recorded many times. The chain couples TRBV5-5 to TRBJ2-1; the match to TRBD2 covers 11 bases. In germline, CDR1 is SGHKS, CDR2 YYEKEE (reference sequence). Unmatched junction bases numbered 8, after V lost 2 bases and J lost 4 bases. This CDR3 is built from 17 residues. The CDR3 sequence is CASSFFISGRGYNEQFF. CDR3 nucleotide sequence: TGTGCCAGCAGCTTTTTTATTAGCGGGAGGGGGTACAATGAGCAGTTCTTC.

This clonotype was observed a handful of times. The J gene is TRBJ2-4, the V gene TRBV6-5; perhaps TRBD2 as D (7 bases). This CDR3 is built from 18 residues. Deletions cut 4 bases from V and 2 bases from J, with 21 bases between. Per germline, CDR1 MNHEY and CDR2 SVGAGI. The CDR3 DNA is TGTGCCAGCAGTTCGAACCCCCAAGGGGGACTACCCAAAAACATTCAGTACTTC. Translating gives CASSSNPQGGLPKNIQYF.

This clonotype has a handful of counts. The rearrangement links TRBV10-3 to TRBJ2-5; no firm D call. This CDR3 has 12 residues. V lost 9 bases, J lost 2 bases, and 10 bases lay in between. Germline CDR1 and CDR2: ENHRY and SYGVKD. CDR3: CAISREQETQYF. CDR3 bases: TGTGCCATTAGTAGGGAACAAGAGACCCAGTACTTC.

There are many counts of this clonotype. The gene calls are TRBV12-3 or TRBV12-4 and TRBJ2-7, with D perhaps matching TRBD1 (5 bases). The germline V and J ends were trimmed by 5 bases and 2 bases, with 10 bases remaining between them. This CDR3 has 13 amino acids. CDR3 sequence reads: CASSIPGPYEQYF. For the CDR3, the DNA is TGTGCCAGCAGTATACCAGGGCCCTACGAGCAGTACTTC.

This clonotype came up many times. The chain combines TRBV6-5 with TRBJ1-5, with a possible D match to TRBD1 (5 bases). Trimming shortened V by 0 bases and J by 13 bases, and 22 bases separated the two germline ends. This CDR3 contains 16 residues. From germline, CDR1 is MNHEY and CDR2 SVGAGI. The DNA of the CDR3 is TGTGCCAGCAGTTACTCGAGAGGGACGGATACTAACTTACAGCATTTT. Protein product: CASSYSRGTDTNLQHF.

This clonotype was seen a handful of times. V and J are TRBV29-1 and TRBJ2-1; weak D call: TRBD2 (7 bases). This CDR3 is 15 amino acids long. Per germline, CDR1 SQVTM and CDR2 ANQGSEA. Trimming shortened V by 7 bases and J by 9 bases, and 25 bases separated the two germline ends. The CDR3 region has the DNA TGCAGCGCCCGAGGGGGGGATAGCGGTTTCTTTGAGCAGTTCTTC. Protein product: CSARGGDSGFFEQFF.

This clonotype was found a few times. This chain uses TRBV2 with TRBJ2-1; D gene unclear. The CDR3 runs to 13 residues. Trimming removed 2 bases from V and 4 bases from J, with 6 bases in between. The germline gives CDR1 SNHLY, CDR2 FYNNEI. CDR3 sequence reads: CASSEQRYNEQFF. The CDR3 DNA follows: TGTGCCAGCAGTGAACAGAGGTACAATGAGCAGTTCTTC.

This clonotype was found a few times. This chain connects TRBV20-1 to TRBJ2-1, with D possibly being TRBD1 (6 bases). The CDR3 is made up of 17 amino acids. The germline V gene has CDR1 DFQATT and CDR2 SNEGSKA (reference sequence). The V and J ends lost 1 base and 2 bases respectively, with 18 bases between them. The CDR3 region has the DNA TGCAGTGCTAGAGCCCCCAACCGGGACATTGCCTACAATGAGCAGTTCTTC. It translates to CSARAPNRDIAYNEQFF.